This is a list of T cell receptor beta chains from one sample in a study of blood T cells in healthy people across ages. Each CDR3 protein gets one entry after TCRdb re-called the 5' RACE reads with MiXCR. Here the sample spans roughly 900,000 distinct CDR3 sequences, 25% to 35% being singletons. The sequenced sample was blood. The receptor set was obtained from a woman of 80 years or more in good health. CDR3s include the opening cysteine and the closing phenylalanine or tryptophan. D genes are given only for firm matches. The listing skips clone size in some rows; elsewhere it reads once, few, many or a size class.

j_call: TRBJ2-1
cdr3_length: 13
d_call: TRBD2
clone_size: many
v_call: TRBV6-1
cdr3_nt: TGTGCCAGCAGTGAAGTTCCAGCGGGGGAGCAGTTCTTC
cdr3_aa: CASSEVPAGEQFF

j_call: TRBJ2-1
cdr3_length: 16
d_call: TRBD2
clone_size: .
v_call: TRBV9
cdr3_nt: TGTGCCAGCAGCGTAGGGCGACTAGCGGGGGGGTATGAGCAGTTCTTC
cdr3_aa: CASSVGRLAGGYEQFF

j_call: TRBJ1-5
cdr3_length: 13
d_call: .
clone_size: few
v_call: TRBV12-5
cdr3_nt: TGTGCTAGTGGTTTTGGGGTAGGTCAGCCCCAGCATTTT
cdr3_aa: CASGFGVGQPQHF

j_call: TRBJ2-5
cdr3_length: 14
d_call: .
clone_size: many
v_call: TRBV20-1
cdr3_nt: TGCAGTGCTAGTGGAGCTAGACGAAGTGAGACCCAGTACTTC
cdr3_aa: CSASGARRSETQYF

j_call: TRBJ2-7
cdr3_length: 14
d_call: .
clone_size: .
v_call: TRBV20-1
cdr3_nt: TGCGGTGCTGGAGATTCGGCAGGGAACTACGAGCAGTACTTC
cdr3_aa: CGAGDSAGNYEQYF

j_call: TRBJ2-1
cdr3_length: 14
d_call: .
clone_size: .
v_call: TRBV3-1
cdr3_nt: TGTGTCAGCAGCCAGGGAGGCTCAATCAATGAGCAGTTCTTC
cdr3_aa: CVSSQGGSINEQFF

j_call: TRBJ2-1
cdr3_length: 16
d_call: TRBD2
clone_size: .
v_call: TRBV7-2
cdr3_nt: TGTGCCAGCAGCCCCCGAGCGGGGGTGAGAGACAATGGGCAGTTCTTC
cdr3_aa: CASSPRAGVRDNGQFF

j_call: TRBJ2-3
cdr3_length: 13
d_call: .
clone_size: .
v_call: TRBV20-1
cdr3_nt: TGCAGTGCAACGAGGGGTAGCACAGATACGCAGTATTTT
cdr3_aa: CSATRGSTDTQYF

j_call: TRBJ1-1
cdr3_length: 14
d_call: .
clone_size: few
v_call: TRBV6-2/TRBV6-3
cdr3_nt: TGTGCCAGCAGTCCCCGACTGGACGGCACTGAAGCTTTCTTT
cdr3_aa: CASSPRLDGTEAFF

j_call: TRBJ2-5
cdr3_length: 15
d_call: TRBD1
clone_size: .
v_call: TRBV9
cdr3_nt: TGTGCCAGCAGCACCGGACAGGGCCTACAAGAGACCCAGTACTTC
cdr3_aa: CASSTGQGLQETQYF

j_call: TRBJ1-3
cdr3_length: 16
d_call: .
clone_size: .
v_call: TRBV7-2
cdr3_nt: TGTGCCAGCAGCTTAGGACGTCTGAAAGCTGGAAACGCCATATATTTT
cdr3_aa: CASSLGRLKAGNAIYF

j_call: TRBJ1-2
cdr3_length: 16
d_call: TRBD1
clone_size: many
v_call: TRBV7-2
cdr3_nt: TGTGCCAGCAGCTCCGGACAGGGTAAAGGCCCCTATGGCTACACCTTC
cdr3_aa: CASSSGQGKGPYGYTF

j_call: TRBJ1-5
cdr3_length: 14
d_call: TRBD1
clone_size: .
v_call: TRBV7-2
cdr3_nt: TGTGCCAGCAGCCCCCAGGGGGCGGTTCAGCCCCAGCATTTT
cdr3_aa: CASSPQGAVQPQHF

j_call: TRBJ2-1
cdr3_length: 15
d_call: .
clone_size: many
v_call: TRBV10-3
cdr3_nt: TGTGCCATCAGTGGTACTAGCAAGGCATACAATGAGCAGTTCTTC
cdr3_aa: CAISGTSKAYNEQFF

j_call: TRBJ1-2
cdr3_length: 13
d_call: .
clone_size: .
v_call: TRBV6-5
cdr3_nt: TGTGCCAGCAGTTACCGCAGGGGACGTGGCTACACCTTC
cdr3_aa: CASSYRRGRGYTF

j_call: TRBJ1-1
cdr3_length: 17
d_call: .
clone_size: .
v_call: TRBV4-2
cdr3_nt: TGTGCCAGCACCCCATTAGCCCGGGGCGGGGTGGACACTGAAGCTTTCTTT
cdr3_aa: CASTPLARGGVDTEAFF

j_call: TRBJ2-1
cdr3_length: 15
d_call: TRBD1
clone_size: .
v_call: TRBV14
cdr3_nt: TGTGCCAGCAATGGGCAACAGGGGGGATCCAATGAGCAGTTCTTC
cdr3_aa: CASNGQQGGSNEQFF

j_call: TRBJ1-6
cdr3_length: 16
d_call: TRBD1
clone_size: many
v_call: TRBV10-3
cdr3_nt: TGTGCCATCAGTGAACCCGACAGGGGGCGAGGTTCACCCCTCCACTTT
cdr3_aa: CAISEPDRGRGSPLHF

j_call: TRBJ1-1
cdr3_length: 11
d_call: .
clone_size: few
v_call: TRBV12-5
cdr3_nt: TGTGCTAGTGGTTTGCAGCTAGAAGCTTTCTTT
cdr3_aa: CASGLQLEAFF

j_call: TRBJ1-2
cdr3_length: 13
d_call: .
clone_size: .
v_call: TRBV6-2/TRBV6-3
cdr3_nt: TGTGCCAGCAGTCCCCGGGATTACTATGGCTACACCTTC
cdr3_aa: CASSPRDYYGYTF

j_call: TRBJ1-2
cdr3_length: 14
d_call: TRBD1
clone_size: many
v_call: TRBV18
cdr3_nt: TGTGCCAGCTCACCGGGACAGAGCGTTATGGGGGACACCTTC
cdr3_aa: CASSPGQSVMGDTF

j_call: TRBJ2-3
cdr3_length: 15
d_call: .
clone_size: many
v_call: TRBV18
cdr3_nt: TGTGCCAGCTCACCACCTTCACAGATCACAGATACGCAGTATTTT
cdr3_aa: CASSPPSQITDTQYF

j_call: TRBJ2-5
cdr3_length: 12
d_call: .
clone_size: many
v_call: TRBV5-1
cdr3_nt: TGCGCCAGCAGCTTCGGAGAAAGGACCCAGTACTTC
cdr3_aa: CASSFGERTQYF